This T cell receptor (beta chain) stems from a study of beta chain features in type 1 diabetes. Study overall: Age, gender and cell yields were similar between patients and healthy donors.

Of note for this clone: What it binds is unknown.

Expressed TCRB transcripts were sequenced because the isolated RNA had all been reverse transcribed beforehand. TCRdb keeps only in-frame clones here, not all; method: immunoSEQ multiplex PCR. The sample includes a few hundred thousand clones, over 8.5% of them seen just once. Whole-study results and caveats: People with Type 1 diabetes carried modestly yet significantly shorter TCRB CDR3s in all four CD4+ subsets. Junctions at VDJ sites from type 1 diabetes patients had fewer insertions and more deletions. For patients, the naive, central memory and Treg TCRB repertoires appeared more alike than for healthy donors.

V lost 5 bases, J lost 4 bases, and 23 bases lay in between. Germline-derived CDR1 and CDR2 are MDHEN and SYDVKM. The CDR3 contains 18 residues. Sequencing was carried out using central memory CD4+ T cells from blood. The chain recombines TRBV28 with TRBJ2-2, with D possibly called TRBD1 or TRBD2 (5 bases each). This sequence was found in a man aged 25 to 45 with type 1 diabetes. Here the CDR3 DNA reads TGTGCCAGCAGTCGTTCGGGGTGGGGCAGGGCGGCCACCGGGGAGCTGTTTTTT. It yields the protein CASSRSGWGRAATGELFF. Looking up the rest from reference TRBV28 and TRBJ2-2 gives the full variable domain: DVKVTQSSRYLVKRTGEKVFLECVQDMDHENMFWYRQDPGLGLRLIYFSYDVKMKEKGDIPEGYSVSREKKERFSLILESASTNQTSMYLCASSRSGWGRAATGELFFGEGSRLTVL.